The clone carrying this T cell receptor (beta chain) was detected only once. The antigen remains undetermined. Looked up from germline, CDR1 is GTSNPN and CDR2 is SVGIG (reference sequence). Trimming removed 0 bases from V and 6 bases from J, with 17 bases in between. The CDR3 has 15 amino acids. This sample is part of a study of OX40 agonist ivuxolimab in advanced cancers. At the level of the study: The drug used for patients, ivuxolimab, was an agonistic anti-OX40 (CD134) antibody. Study-level findings and limits: Clonal expansion was among the lowest in partial responders at 0.1-3.0 mg/kg, especially CD8+. There were also nonresponders showing low normalized T-cell clonal expansion.

Only in-frame clones appear in the TCRdb table, and some are missing; sequencing was by immunoSEQ multiplex PCR. The sample contains about 19,000 clones, about 86% of which appear only once. The V gene is TRBV30, the J gene TRBJ1-2; the D is unclear. The TCR sequence derives from an adult with an advanced solid tumor such as melanoma, head and neck, liver or kidney cancer. The source material was CD4+ or CD8+ T cells sorted from blood, sampled in a trial of the OX40 agonist ivuxolimab. The CDR3 nucleotides read TGTGCCTGGAGTGTACACGGGAGAGCTATGGATGGCTACACCTTC. Encoded protein: CAWSVHGRAMDGYTF.